The 5 T cell receptor beta chains given below trace back to one sample, sequenced in a study of beta chain features in type 1 diabetes. Whole-study results and caveats: People with Type 1 diabetes carried modestly yet significantly shorter TCRB CDR3s in all four CD4+ subsets.

These TCRs' antigens remain unknown. Expressed TCRB transcripts were sequenced, since all the RNA that had been isolated was reverse transcribed. The protocol was immunoSEQ multiplex PCR, while the TCRdb copy is restricted to in-frame clones and leaves out a portion. The repertoire holds about 270,000 clones, with 13% to 15% as singletons. The sample was naive CD4+ T cells from blood. The receptors shown here come from a man younger than 40 with type 1 diabetes.

This clone was counted between two and nine times. The gene calls are TRBV18 and TRBJ2-7; perhaps TRBD2 as D (6 bases). The CDR3 covers 14 residues. The V end lost 4 bases, the J end lost 6 bases, and 16 bases lay between the germline ends. Germline values: CDR1 KGHSH, CDR2 LQKENI. CDR3 DNA: TGTGCCAGCTCACTGCCGAATGGGCGGGGCGAGCAGTACTTC. Its translation: CASSLPNGRGEQYF. Full variable domain (outside the CDR3, taken from reference TRBV18 and TRBJ2-7): NAGVMQNPRHLVRRRGQEARLRCSPMKGHSHVYWYRQLPEEGLKFMVYLQKENIIDESGMPKERFSAEFPKEGPSILRIQQVVRGDSAAYFCASSLPNGRGEQYFGPGTRLTVT.

The chain combines TRBV9 with TRBJ1-1; 7 nucleotides align to TRBD1. The V and J ends lost 1 base and 4 bases, in that order; junction bases with no gene match: 7. This CDR3 region has 15 residues. Germline values: CDR1 SGDLS, CDR2 YYNGEE. CDR3 in amino acids: CASSVRSSGGTEAFF. The CDR3 nucleotides are TGTGCCAGCAGCGTAAGGTCATCAGGGGGCACTGAAGCTTTCTTT.

The chain uses TRBV7-2 and TRBJ2-1; TRBD1 matches 10 bases. Germline CDR1 reads SGHTA; CDR2 reads FQGNSA. The CDR3 spans 14 residues. The V segment lost 5 bases and the J segment 8 bases; nucleotides outside the gene matches: 6. This CDR3 is CASSASTGGDEQFF. CDR3 nucleotide sequence: TGTGCCAGCAGCGCCTCGACAGGGGGCGATGAGCAGTTCTTC. Supplemented by reference TRBV7-2 and TRBJ2-1, the full variable domain reads GAGVSQSPSNKVTEKGKDVELRCDPISGHTALYWYRQSLGQGLEFLIYFQGNSAPDKSGLPSDRFSAERTGGSVSTLTIQRTQQEDSAVYLCASSASTGGDEQFFGPGTRLTVL.

This clone came up a few times. This chain uses TRBV28 with TRBJ1-4, with D unresolved. Trimming shortened V by 3 bases and J by 4 bases, and 12 bases separated the two germline ends. Germline V gives CDR1 MDHEN, CDR2 SYDVKM. The CDR3 has 15 amino acids. DNA of the CDR3: TGTGCCAGCAGTTTCGGCGGGAGAAATAATGAAAAACTGTTTTTT. Residues: CASSFGGRNNEKLFF.

CDR3 in DNA: TGTGCCAGCAGTGTTTGGGGGGATACCAATGAGCAGTTCTTC. Protein: CASSVWGDTNEQFF. This chain connects TRBV2 to TRBJ2-1, with a weak D call TRBD2 (6 bases). The V gene's germline CDR1 is SNHLY and CDR2 FYNNEI. The CDR3 extends over 14 amino acids. The V and J ends lost 4 bases and 6 bases respectively, with 13 bases between them.